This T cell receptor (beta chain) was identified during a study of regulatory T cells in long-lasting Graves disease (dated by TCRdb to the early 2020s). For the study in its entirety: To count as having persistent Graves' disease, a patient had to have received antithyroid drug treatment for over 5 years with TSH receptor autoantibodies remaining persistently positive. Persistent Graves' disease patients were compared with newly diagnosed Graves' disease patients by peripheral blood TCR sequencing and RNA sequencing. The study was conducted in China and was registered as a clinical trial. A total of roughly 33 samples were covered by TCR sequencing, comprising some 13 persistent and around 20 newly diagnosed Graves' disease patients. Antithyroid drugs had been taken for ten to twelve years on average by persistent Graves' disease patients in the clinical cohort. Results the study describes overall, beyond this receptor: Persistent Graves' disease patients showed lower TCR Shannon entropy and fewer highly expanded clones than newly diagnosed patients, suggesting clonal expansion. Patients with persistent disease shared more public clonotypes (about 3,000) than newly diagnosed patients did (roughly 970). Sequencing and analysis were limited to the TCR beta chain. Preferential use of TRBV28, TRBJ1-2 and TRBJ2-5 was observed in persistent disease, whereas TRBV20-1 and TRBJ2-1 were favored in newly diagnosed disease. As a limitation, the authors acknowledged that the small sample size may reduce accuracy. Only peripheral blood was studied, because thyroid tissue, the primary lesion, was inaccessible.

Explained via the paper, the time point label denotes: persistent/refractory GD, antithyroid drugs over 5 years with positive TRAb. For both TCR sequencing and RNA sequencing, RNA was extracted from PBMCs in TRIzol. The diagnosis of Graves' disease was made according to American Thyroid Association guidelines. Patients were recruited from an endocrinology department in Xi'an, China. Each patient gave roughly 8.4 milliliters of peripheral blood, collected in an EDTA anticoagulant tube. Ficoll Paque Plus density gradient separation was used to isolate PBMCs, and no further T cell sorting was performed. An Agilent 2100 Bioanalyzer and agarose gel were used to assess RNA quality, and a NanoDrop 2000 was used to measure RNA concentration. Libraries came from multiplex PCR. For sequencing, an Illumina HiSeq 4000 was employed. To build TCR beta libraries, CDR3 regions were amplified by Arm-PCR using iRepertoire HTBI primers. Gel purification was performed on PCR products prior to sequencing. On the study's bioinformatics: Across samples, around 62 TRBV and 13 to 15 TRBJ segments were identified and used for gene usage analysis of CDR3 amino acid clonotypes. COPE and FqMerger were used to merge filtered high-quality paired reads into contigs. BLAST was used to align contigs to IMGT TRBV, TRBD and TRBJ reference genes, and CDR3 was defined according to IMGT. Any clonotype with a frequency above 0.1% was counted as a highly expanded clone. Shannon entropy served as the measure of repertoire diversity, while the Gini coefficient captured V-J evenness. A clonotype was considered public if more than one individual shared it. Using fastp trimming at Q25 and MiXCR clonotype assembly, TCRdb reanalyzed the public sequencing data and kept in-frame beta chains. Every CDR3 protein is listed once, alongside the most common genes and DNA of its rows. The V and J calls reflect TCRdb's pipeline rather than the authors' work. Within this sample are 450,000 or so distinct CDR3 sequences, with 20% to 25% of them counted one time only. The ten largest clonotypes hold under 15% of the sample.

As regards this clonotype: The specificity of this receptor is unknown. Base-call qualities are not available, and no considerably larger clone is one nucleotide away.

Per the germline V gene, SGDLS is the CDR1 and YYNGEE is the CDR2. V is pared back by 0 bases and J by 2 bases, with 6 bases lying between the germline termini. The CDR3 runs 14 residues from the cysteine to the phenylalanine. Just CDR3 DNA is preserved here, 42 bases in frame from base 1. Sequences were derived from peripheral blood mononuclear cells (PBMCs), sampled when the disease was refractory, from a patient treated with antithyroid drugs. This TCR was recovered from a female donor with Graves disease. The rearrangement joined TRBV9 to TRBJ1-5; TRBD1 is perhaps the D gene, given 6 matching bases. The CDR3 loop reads CASSVAGGNQPQHF. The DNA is TGTGCCAGCAGCGTAGCAGGGGGCAATCAGCCCCAGCATTTT.